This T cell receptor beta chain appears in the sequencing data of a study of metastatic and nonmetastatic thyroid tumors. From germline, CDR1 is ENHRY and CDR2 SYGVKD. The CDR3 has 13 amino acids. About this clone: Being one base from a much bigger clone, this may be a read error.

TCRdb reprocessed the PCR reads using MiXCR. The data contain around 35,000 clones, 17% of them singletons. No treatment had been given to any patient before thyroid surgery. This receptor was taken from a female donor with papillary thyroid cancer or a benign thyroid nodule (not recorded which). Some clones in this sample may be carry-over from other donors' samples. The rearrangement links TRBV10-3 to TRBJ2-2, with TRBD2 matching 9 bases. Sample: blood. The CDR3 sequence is CATWRGGTGELFF. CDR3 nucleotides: TGCGCCACCTGGCGGGGGGGCACCGGGGAGCTGTTTTTT.